This TCR beta chain was profiled in a study of blood T cell repertoires in COVID-19. The V end lost 6 bases, the J end lost 0 bases, and 12 bases lay between the germline ends. Germline CDR1 and CDR2: SGHRS and YFSETQ. The CDR3 consists of 14 residues. In the original analysis: Amplification of reference gene primers provided the estimated nucleated cell counts. The repertoire was sequenced with immunoSEQ multiplex PCR; TCRdb's copy has only in-frame clones and lacks some. V and J calls and clone size are those listed in that table; D and trimming were worked out from the DNA. The data show about 310,000 clones, 85% to 90% seen once. Assignments of participants to cohorts depended upon their own reported clinical history. Resolution of symptoms, clearance, or two negative PCRs was present in recovered Cohort 3 donors.

The sequenced sample consisted of PBMCs or T cells enriched from blood (not recorded which). This TCR derives from a woman aged 25 to 39 who had recovered from COVID-19. This chain links TRBV5-1 with TRBJ1-1; the D gene is possibly TRBD1 (6 bases). The CDR3 bases are TGCGCCAGCACCCCGGGACACCTGAACACTGAAGCTTTCTTT. It yields the protein CASTPGHLNTEAFF.